Listed below are T cell receptor beta chains from one sample, sequenced in a study of shared clonotypes between healthy human individuals. Using immunoSEQ multiplex PCR, the repertoire was profiled, and TCRdb retains in-frame clones only, with some absent. The sample records about 490,000 clones, around 79% being singletons. The source material was PBMCs. The receptors were gathered from a woman in her forties in good health. Some clones in this sample may be carry-over from other donors' samples. The CDR3 runs from the conserved cysteine through the conserved F or W. A D gene is named only where the DNA matches it firmly. Clone size is not always given. Where it is, it says once, few, many or a class for expanded clones.

v_call	clone_size	d_call	j_call	cdr3_nt	cdr3_aa
TRBV27	.	.	TRBJ2-6	TGTGCCAGCACAAGGCTTCCTGGGGCCAACGTCCTGACTTTC	CASTRLPGANVLTF
TRBV28	.	.	TRBJ1-1	TGTGCCAGCAGTTTGTGGACAGACGGGAACACTGAAGCTTTCTTT	CASSLWTDGNTEAFF
TRBV20-1	once	.	TRBJ2-3	TGCAGTGCTAGCGAAACAGATACGCAGTATTTT	CSASETDTQYF
TRBV15	few	.	TRBJ2-2	TGTGCCACCAGCAGAGAATACAGGGAGCTGTTTTTT	CATSREYRELFF
TRBV19	.	.	TRBJ1-5	TGTGCCAGTACCTCCACAACGTGGGGTTCGGGGCGGCCCCAGCATTTT	CASTSTTWGSGRPQHF
TRBV5-1	.	.	TRBJ2-6	TGCGCCAGCAGCTTGAGGGTTGGGTCTGGGGCCAACGTCCTGACTTTC	CASSLRVGSGANVLTF
TRBV19	.	TRBD2	TRBJ2-5	TGTGCCAGTAGCGGACACGGACTAGCGGGAGGGTTTCGGGAGACCCAGTACTTC	CASSGHGLAGGFRETQYF
TRBV7-3	.	.	TRBJ1-2	TGTGCCAGCAGCTCGGCTACTGGGGATGGCTACACCTTC	CASSSATGDGYTF
TRBV6-1	.	.	TRBJ2-1	TGTGCCAGCAGTGAAGCGTTGAGCTATGAGCAGTTCTTC	CASSEALSYEQFF
TRBV27	.	.	TRBJ2-7	TGTGCCAGCAGTTTAAGGTGGGGACCCTACGAGCAGTACTTC	CASSLRWGPYEQYF
TRBV4-3	.	.	TRBJ2-7	TGCGCCAGCAGCCAAGATTCTTACACAAGCTCCTACGAGCAGTACTTC	CASSQDSYTSSYEQYF
TRBV6-6	.	TRBD2	TRBJ2-1	TGTGCCAGCAAGCCCACTAGCGACGTTTCCAATGAGCAGTTCTTC	CASKPTSDVSNEQFF
TRBV11-3	.	.	TRBJ2-2	TGTGCCAGCACCGACCAACCGAACACCGGGGAGCTGTTTTTT	CASTDQPNTGELFF
TRBV5-1	.	.	TRBJ2-7	TGCGCCAGCAGCTTGGGGGCGGGTATCGGGCCGGGGGCAGCGTCCTACGAGCAGTACTTC	CASSLGAGIGPGAASYEQYF